The present TCR beta chain was sequenced within a study of T cells in Graves' hyperthyroidism and ophthalmopathy. On the study more broadly: Peripheral blood was taken when the disease was first diagnosed, before any treatment began.

Participants, patients aged 18 to 65, had newly diagnosed hyperthyroidism with a duration under 2 months. Amplification of TCR beta CDR3 regions used RNA as the template. RT-PCR in the first round (using the HTBI primer set) targeted the TCR CDR3. TCRdb reanalysed the multiplex PCR reads using MiXCR and keeps one entry per CDR3 protein. This sample has roughly 290,000 distinct CDR3 sequences; roughly an eighth occur once, and the top ten carry roughly 7.7%. V dropped 4 bases and J dropped 5 bases, with 13 bases sitting between them. The length of the CDR3 is 14 residues. Study conclusions and caveats: In the blood, most expanded thyroid clonotypes above 0.001 appeared as well.

This clonotype was detected ten times or more. The antigen is undetermined. Sequencing was carried out using blood. The rearrangement joins TRBV12-3 or TRBV12-4 to TRBJ2-3, with TRBD1 as a possible D gene (5 bases). The TCR comes from a woman aged 40 to 50 with Graves' hyperthyroidism. CDR3 loop: CASSWGIFGDTQYF. The CDR3 DNA is TGTGCCAGCAGTTGGGGCATCTTCGGAGATACGCAGTATTTT.